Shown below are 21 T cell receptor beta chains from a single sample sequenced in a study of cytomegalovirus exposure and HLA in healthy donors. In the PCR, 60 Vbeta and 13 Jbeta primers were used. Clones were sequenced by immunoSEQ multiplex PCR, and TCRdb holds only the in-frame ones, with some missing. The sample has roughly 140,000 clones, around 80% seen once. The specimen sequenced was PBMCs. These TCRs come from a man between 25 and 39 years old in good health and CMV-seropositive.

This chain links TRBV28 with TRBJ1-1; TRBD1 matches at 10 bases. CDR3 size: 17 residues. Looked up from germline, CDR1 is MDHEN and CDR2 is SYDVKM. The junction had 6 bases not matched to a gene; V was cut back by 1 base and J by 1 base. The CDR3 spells CASSLYRRDRGNTEAFF. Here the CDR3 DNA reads TGTGCCAGCAGTTTATATCGCCGGGACAGGGGGAACACTGAAGCTTTCTTT.

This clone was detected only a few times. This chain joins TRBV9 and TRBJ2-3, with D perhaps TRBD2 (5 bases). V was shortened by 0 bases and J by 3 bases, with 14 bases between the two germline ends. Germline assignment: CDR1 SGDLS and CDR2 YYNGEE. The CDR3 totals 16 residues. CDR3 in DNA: TGTGCCAGCAGCGTAGGTCCGTATACGGGAACAGATACGCAGTATTTT. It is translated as CASSVGPYTGTDTQYF.

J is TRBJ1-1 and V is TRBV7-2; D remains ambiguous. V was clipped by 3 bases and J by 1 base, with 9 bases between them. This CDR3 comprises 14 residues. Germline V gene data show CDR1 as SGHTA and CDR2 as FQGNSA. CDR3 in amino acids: CASSLLPGNTEAFF. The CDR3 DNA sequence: TGTGCCAGCAGCTTGCTCCCCGGGAACACTGAAGCTTTCTTT.

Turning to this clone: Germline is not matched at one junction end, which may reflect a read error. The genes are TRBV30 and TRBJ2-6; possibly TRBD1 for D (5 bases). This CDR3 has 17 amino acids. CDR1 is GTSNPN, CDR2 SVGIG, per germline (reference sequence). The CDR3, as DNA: TGTGCCTGGAGGAGGTGGGGTGATTCGTCTGGGGCCAACGGCCTGACTTTC. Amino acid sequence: CAWRRWGDSSGANGLTF.

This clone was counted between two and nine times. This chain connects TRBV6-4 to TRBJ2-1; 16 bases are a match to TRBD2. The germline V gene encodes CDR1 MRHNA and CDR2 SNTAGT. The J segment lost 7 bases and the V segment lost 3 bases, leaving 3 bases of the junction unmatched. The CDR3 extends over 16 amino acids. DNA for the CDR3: TGTGCCAGCAGTGAAGGGACTAGCGGGGGGGAGAATGAGCAGTTCTTC. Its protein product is CASSEGTSGGENEQFF.

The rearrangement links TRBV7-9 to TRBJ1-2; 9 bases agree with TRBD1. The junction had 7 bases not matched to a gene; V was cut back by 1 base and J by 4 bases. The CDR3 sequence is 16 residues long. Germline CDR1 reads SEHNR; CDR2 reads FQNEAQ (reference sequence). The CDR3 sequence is CASSLGPGQGPYGYTF. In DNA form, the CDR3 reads TGTGCCAGCAGCTTAGGGCCGGGACAGGGACCCTATGGCTACACCTTC.

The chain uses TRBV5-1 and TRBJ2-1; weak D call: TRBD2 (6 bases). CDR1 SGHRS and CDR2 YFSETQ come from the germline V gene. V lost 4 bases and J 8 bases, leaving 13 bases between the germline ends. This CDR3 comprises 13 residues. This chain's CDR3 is CASSGGIGDEQFF. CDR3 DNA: TGCGCCAGCAGCGGCGGGATAGGCGATGAGCAGTTCTTC.

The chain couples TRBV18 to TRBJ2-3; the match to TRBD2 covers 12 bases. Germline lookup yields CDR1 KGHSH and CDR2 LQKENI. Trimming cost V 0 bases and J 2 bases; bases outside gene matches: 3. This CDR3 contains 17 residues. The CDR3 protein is CASSPPGLAGPTDTQYF. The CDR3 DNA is TGTGCCAGCTCACCACCGGGACTAGCGGGCCCCACAGATACGCAGTATTTT.

CDR3 protein: CASSLGGSSYNEQFF. The CDR3 DNA reads TGTGCCAGCAGCCTCGGAGGGAGCTCCTACAATGAGCAGTTCTTC. The gene calls are TRBV14 and TRBJ2-1, with D possibly TRBD2 on 6 matching bases. From germline, CDR1 is SGHDN and CDR2 FVKESK. V gave up 4 bases and J gave up 0 bases, with 10 bases separating them. The CDR3 runs 15 residues. Combining the CDR3 with reference TRBV14 and TRBJ2-1 gives the whole variable domain EAGVTQFPSHSVIEKGQTVTLRCDPISGHDNLYWYRRVMGKEIKFLLHFVKESKQDESGMPNNRFLAERTGGTYSTLKVQPAELEDSGVYFCASSLGGSSYNEQFFGPGTRLTVL.

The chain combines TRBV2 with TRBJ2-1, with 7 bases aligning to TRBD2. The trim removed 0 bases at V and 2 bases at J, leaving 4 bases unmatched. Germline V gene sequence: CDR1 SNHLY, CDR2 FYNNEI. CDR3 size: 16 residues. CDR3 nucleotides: TGTGCCAGCAGTGAAGCGGGCGGGAGAGCCTACAATGAGCAGTTCTTC. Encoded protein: CASSEAGGRAYNEQFF.

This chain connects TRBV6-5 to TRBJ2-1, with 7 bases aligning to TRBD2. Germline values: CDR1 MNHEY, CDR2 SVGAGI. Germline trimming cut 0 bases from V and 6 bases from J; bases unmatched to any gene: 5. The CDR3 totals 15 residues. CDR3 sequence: CASSYSRRTSNEQFF. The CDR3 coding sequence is TGTGCCAGCAGTTACTCGAGGCGGACTAGCAATGAGCAGTTCTTC.

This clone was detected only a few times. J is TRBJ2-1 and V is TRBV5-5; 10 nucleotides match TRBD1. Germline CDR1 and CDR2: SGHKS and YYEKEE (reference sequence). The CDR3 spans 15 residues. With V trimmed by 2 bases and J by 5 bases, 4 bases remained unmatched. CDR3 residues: CASSLGTGDNNEQFF. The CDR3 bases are TGTGCCAGCAGCTTAGGGACAGGGGACAACAATGAGCAGTTCTTC.

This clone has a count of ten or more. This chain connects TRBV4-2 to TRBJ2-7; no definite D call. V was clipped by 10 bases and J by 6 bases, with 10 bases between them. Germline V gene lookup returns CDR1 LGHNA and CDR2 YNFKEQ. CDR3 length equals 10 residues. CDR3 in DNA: TGTGCCAACTTGCGGAGCGAGCAGTACTTC. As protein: CANLRSEQYF.

CDR3 loop: CATPRAAGAINQPQHF. CDR3 DNA: TGTGCCACCCCCCGAGCGGCAGGGGCAATCAATCAGCCCCAGCATTTT. The chain employs TRBV21-1 and TRBJ1-5; no check of the table's D call, TRBD1, against the DNA was made. TRBV21-1 is a known pseudogene. The CDR3 length is 16 residues.

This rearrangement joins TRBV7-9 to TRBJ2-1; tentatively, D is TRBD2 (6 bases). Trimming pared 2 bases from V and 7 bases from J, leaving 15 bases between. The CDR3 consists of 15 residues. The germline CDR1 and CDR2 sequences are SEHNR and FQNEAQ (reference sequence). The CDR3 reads CASSLFRERRNEQFF. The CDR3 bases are TGTGCCAGCAGCTTATTCCGGGAGCGTCGGAATGAGCAGTTCTTC.

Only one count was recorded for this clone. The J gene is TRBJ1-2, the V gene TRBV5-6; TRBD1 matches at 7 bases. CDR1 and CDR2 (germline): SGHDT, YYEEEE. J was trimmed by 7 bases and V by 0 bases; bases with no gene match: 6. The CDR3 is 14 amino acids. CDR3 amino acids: CASSLGDRVGGYTF. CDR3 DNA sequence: TGTGCCAGCAGCTTGGGCGACAGGGTAGGTGGCTACACCTTC.

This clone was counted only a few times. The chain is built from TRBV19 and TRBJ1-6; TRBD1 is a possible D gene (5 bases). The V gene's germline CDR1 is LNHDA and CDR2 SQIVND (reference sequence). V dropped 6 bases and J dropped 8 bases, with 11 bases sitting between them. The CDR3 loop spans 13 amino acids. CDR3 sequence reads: CASRDRGDSPLHF. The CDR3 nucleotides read TGTGCCAGTAGGGACCGGGGGGATTCACCCCTCCACTTT. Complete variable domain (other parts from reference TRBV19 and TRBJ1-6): DGGITQSPKYLFRKEGQNVTLSCEQNLNHDAMYWYRQDPGQGLRLIYYSQIVNDFQKGDIAEGYSVSREKKESFPLTVTSAQKNPTAFYLCASRDRGDSPLHFGNGTRLTVT.

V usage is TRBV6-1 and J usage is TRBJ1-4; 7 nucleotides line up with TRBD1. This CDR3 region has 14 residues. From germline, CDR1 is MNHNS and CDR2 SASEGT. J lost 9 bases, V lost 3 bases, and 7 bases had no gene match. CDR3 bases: TGTGCCAGCAGTGACTACAGGGGAACAAAAAAACTGTTTTTT. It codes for CASSDYRGTKKLFF.

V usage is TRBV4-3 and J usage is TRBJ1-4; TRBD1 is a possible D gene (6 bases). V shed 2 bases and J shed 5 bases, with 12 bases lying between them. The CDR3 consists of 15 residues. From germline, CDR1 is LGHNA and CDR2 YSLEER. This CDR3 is CASSQNREENEKLFF. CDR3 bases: TGCGCCAGCAGCCAAAACAGGGAAGAAAATGAAAAACTGTTTTTT.

CDR3 bases: TGTGCCAGCAGTTACTCGCAGGGGCGTATTGATGAAGCTTTCTTT. This codes for CASSYSQGRIDEAFF. V and J are TRBV6-5 and TRBJ1-1, with D maybe TRBD1 (6 bases). V was cut by 0 bases and J by 7 bases, with 15 bases left in between. The CDR3 runs to 15 residues. Germline CDR1 is MNHEY and CDR2 is SVGAGI.

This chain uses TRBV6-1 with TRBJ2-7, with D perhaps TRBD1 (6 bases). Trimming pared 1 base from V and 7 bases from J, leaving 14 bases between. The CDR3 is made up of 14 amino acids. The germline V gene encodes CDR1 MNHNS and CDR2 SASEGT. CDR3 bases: TGTGCCAGCAGTGAAGGACAGGAGATGTGGGAGCAGTACTTC. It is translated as CASSEGQEMWEQYF.